What follows are 10 T cell receptor beta chains derived from one specimen sequenced in a study of patients and donors after allogeneic stem cell transplantation. MiXCR, run by TCRdb on the RT-PCR reads, gives a single entry per CDR3 protein. Seen here are about 90,000 distinct CDR3 sequences, roughly 48% observed once, and the top ten hold 60% to 75%. The specimen was blood, either unsorted or a sorted T cell fraction (not recorded which). The source of these receptors is a human donor who was either an allogeneic HSCT recipient or a stem cell or donor lymphocyte infusion donor (not recorded which). It is not recorded whose cells these are; they may come from a transplant donor.

This clonotype has more than one count but fewer than ten. The chain links TRBV3-1 to TRBJ1-6, with 11 bases fitting TRBD1. This CDR3 is 16 amino acids long. Germline CDR1 is LGHDT and CDR2 is YNNKEL (reference sequence). Trimming removed 0 bases from V and 14 bases from J; junction bases left unmatched: 9. The CDR3 reads CASSQDRTDRGRTLHF. The CDR3 DNA follows: TGTGCCAGCAGCCAAGATCGAACGGACAGGGGGCGAACCCTCCACTTT.

The chain couples TRBV10-3 to TRBJ1-2; D gene ambiguous. Germline CDR1 ENHRY, CDR2 SYGVKD. Trimming shortened V by 11 bases and J by 8 bases, and 18 bases separated the two germline ends. The CDR3 totals 12 residues. The CDR3: CAFYLMVGGYTF. CDR3 nucleotides: TGTGCCTTCTACCTCATGGTTGGCGGCTACACCTTC.

J is TRBJ2-1 and V is TRBV25-1; 15 bases map to TRBD2. CDR1 is MGHDK and CDR2 is SYGVNS in the germline V gene. The J segment lost 5 bases and the V segment lost 1 base, leaving 3 bases of the junction unmatched. The CDR3 extends over 17 amino acids. CDR3 bases: TGTGCCAGCAGTGAATTAGGGACTAGCGGGAGGAACAATGAGCAGTTCTTC. This encodes CASSELGTSGRNNEQFF.

The rearrangement links TRBV20-1 to TRBJ1-2; the D is unclear. This CDR3 contains 13 residues. Deletions cut 3 bases from V and 4 bases from J, with 12 bases between. Germline V gene data show CDR1 as DFQATT and CDR2 as SNEGSKA (reference sequence). In DNA form, the CDR3 reads TGCAGTGCTAGTCACCCGGGGTCCTATGGCTACACCTTC. It encodes CSASHPGSYGYTF.

The CDR3 coding sequence is TGTGCCAGCAGTTTATTTGTGACAGGGGCTTATGGCTACACCTTC. Amino acids: CASSLFVTGAYGYTF. The chain uses TRBV28 and TRBJ1-2; 8 bases map to TRBD1. In germline, CDR1 is MDHEN, CDR2 SYDVKM. The CDR3 spans 15 residues. V dropped 1 base and J dropped 5; count of bases not matched to a gene: 6.

The chain uses TRBV5-1 and TRBJ1-3; 7 bases map to TRBD1. J gave up 1 base and V 5 bases, and 3 bases lay outside the gene matches. The CDR3 loop spans 14 amino acids. Germline V lookup: CDR1 SGHRS, CDR2 YFSETQ. The CDR3 DNA sequence: TGCGCCAGCAGAACAGGGGATTCTGGAAACACCATATATTTT. Translating gives CASRTGDSGNTIYF.

This clonotype has a handful of counts. The rearrangement joins TRBV3-1 to TRBJ1-6; D gene ambiguous. Trimming pared 2 bases from V and 9 bases from J, leaving 8 bases between. The CDR3 length is 13 residues. CDR1 LGHDT and CDR2 YNNKEL come from the germline V gene (reference sequence). CDR3 bases: TGTGCCAGCAGCCAAATGTTCGGTTCACCCCTCCACTTT. Amino acid sequence: CASSQMFGSPLHF.

The J gene is TRBJ1-5, the V gene TRBV28; a possible D gene is TRBD1 (6 bases). The V gene lost 5 bases and the J gene lost 0 bases, with 17 bases spanning the gap. The CDR3 is 17 amino acids. Germline V gene data show CDR1 as MDHEN and CDR2 as SYDVKM. The CDR3 sequence is CASSTLTGRYSNQPQHF. The CDR3 DNA reads TGTGCCAGCAGTACCCTGACAGGAAGGTATAGCAATCAGCCCCAGCATTTT.

The chain carries TRBV10-3 and TRBJ1-5, with D uncertain. CDR3 length: 13 amino acids. Germline lookup yields CDR1 ENHRY and CDR2 SYGVKD. V shed 3 bases and J shed 4 bases, with 7 bases lying between them. CDR3 sequence: CAISEGWNQPQHF. The CDR3 region has the DNA TGTGCCATCAGTGAAGGGTGGAATCAGCCCCAGCATTTT.

This clonotype was recorded once. The chain couples TRBV25-1 to TRBJ1-1; a possible D gene is TRBD1 (5 bases). The CDR3 sequence is 14 residues long. Germline-derived CDR1 and CDR2 are MGHDK and SYGVNS. V was pared by 3 bases and J by 1 base, with 9 bases between. The CDR3, as DNA: TGTGCCAGCAGTGATCCAACAGGGAACACTGAAGCTTTCTTT. Protein sequence: CASSDPTGNTEAFF.